This T cell receptor (beta chain) originates from a study of blood T cell repertoires in COVID-19. Assay: immunoSEQ multiplex PCR; the TCRdb copy retains only in-frame clones and omits some. The table records under 200,000 clones, roughly 80% of them present only once. This clonotype was sampled from a human donor in a cohort sampled during active COVID-19. Sequences were obtained from peripheral blood.

The CDR3 nucleotides read TGTGCCAGCAGCTTAACCCTCCTAGCGGGCACAGATACGCAGTATTTT. Its protein is CASSLTLLAGTDTQYF. The chain combines TRBV7-3 with TRBJ2-3, with TRBD2 matching 7 bases. V lost 0 bases and J lost 1; bases outside the gene matches: 4. The CDR3 extends over 16 amino acids. Germline V gives CDR1 SGHTA, CDR2 FQGTGA.